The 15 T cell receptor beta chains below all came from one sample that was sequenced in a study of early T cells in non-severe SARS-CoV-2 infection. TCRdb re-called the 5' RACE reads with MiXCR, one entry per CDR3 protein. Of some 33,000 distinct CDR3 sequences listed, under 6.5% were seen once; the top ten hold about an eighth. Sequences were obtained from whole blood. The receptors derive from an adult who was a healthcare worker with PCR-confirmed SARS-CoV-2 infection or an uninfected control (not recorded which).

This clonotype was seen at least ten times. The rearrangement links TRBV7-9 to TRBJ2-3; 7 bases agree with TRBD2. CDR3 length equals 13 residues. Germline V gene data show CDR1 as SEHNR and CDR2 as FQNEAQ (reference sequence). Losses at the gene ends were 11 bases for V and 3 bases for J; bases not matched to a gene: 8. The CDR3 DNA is TGTGCCTGCACCAGCGGGGTAACAGATACGCAGTATTTT. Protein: CACTSGVTDTQYF.

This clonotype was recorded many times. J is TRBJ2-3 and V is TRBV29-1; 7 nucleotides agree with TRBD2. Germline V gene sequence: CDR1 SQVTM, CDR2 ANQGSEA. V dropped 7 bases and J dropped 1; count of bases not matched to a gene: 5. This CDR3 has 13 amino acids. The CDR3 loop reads CSGNLAGTDTQYF. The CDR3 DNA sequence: TGCAGCGGCAATCTAGCGGGCACAGATACGCAGTATTTT.

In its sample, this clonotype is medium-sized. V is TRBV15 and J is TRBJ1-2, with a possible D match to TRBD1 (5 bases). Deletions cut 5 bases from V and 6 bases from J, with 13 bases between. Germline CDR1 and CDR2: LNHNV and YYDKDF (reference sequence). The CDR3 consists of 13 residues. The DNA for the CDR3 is TGTGCCACCAGCGAGGGACGTCAGAATGGCTACACCTTC. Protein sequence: CATSEGRQNGYTF.

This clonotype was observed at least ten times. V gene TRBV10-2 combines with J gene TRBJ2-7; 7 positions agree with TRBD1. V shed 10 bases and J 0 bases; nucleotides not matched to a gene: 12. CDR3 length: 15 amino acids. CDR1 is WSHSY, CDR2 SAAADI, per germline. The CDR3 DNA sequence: TGCGCCACTAGATCGTCGGACAGGCGCTCCTACGAGCAGTACTTC. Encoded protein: CATRSSDRRSYEQYF.

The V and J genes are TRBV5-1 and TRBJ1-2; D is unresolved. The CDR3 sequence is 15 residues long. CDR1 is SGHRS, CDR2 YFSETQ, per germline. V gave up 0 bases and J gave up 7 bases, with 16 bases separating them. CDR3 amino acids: CASSLGDAPATGYTF. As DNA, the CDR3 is TGCGCCAGCAGCTTGGGAGATGCTCCTGCAACTGGCTACACCTTC.

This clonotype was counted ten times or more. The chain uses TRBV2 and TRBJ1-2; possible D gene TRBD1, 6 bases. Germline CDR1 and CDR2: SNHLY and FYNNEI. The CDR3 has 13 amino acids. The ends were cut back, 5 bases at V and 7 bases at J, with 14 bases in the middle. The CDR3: CASSTDSSVGYTF. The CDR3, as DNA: TGTGCCAGCAGTACGGACAGCTCCGTTGGCTACACCTTC.

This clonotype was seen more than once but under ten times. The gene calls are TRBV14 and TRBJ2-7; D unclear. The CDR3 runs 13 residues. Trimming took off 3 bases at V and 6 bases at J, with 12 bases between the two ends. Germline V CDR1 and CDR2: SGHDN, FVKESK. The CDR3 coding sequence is TGTGCCAGCAGCCAGACGATGTCGGGCGAGCAGTACTTC. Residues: CASSQTMSGEQYF. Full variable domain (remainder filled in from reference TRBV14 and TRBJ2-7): EAGVTQFPSHSVIEKGQTVTLRCDPISGHDNLYWYRRVMGKEIKFLLHFVKESKQDESGMPNNRFLAERTGGTYSTLKVQPAELEDSGVYFCASSQTMSGEQYFGPGTRLTVT.

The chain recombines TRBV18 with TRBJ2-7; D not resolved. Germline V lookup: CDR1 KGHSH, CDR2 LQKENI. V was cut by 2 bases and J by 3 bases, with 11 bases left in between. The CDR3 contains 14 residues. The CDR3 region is CASSPWSSGYEQYF. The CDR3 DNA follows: TGTGCCAGCTCACCATGGTCGAGTGGCTACGAGCAGTACTTC.

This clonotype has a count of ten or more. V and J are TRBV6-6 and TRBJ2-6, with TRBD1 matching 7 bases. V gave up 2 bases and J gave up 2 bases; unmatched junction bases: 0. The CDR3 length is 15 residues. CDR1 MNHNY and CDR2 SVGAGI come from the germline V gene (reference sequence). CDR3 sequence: CASSYTGAGANVLTF. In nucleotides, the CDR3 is TGTGCCAGCAGTTACACAGGGGCTGGGGCCAACGTCCTGACTTTC.

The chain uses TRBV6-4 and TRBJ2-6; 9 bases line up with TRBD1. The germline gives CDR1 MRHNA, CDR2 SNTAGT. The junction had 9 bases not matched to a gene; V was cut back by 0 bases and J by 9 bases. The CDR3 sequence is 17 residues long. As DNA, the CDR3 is TGTGCCAGCAGTGACTCAAACCCGGGACAGGGCCACAACGTCCTGACTTTC. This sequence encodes CASSDSNPGQGHNVLTF.

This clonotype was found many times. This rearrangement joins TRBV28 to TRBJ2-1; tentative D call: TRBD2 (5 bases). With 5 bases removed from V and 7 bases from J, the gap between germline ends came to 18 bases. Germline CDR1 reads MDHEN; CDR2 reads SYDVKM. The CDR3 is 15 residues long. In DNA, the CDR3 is TGTGCCAGCAGTCGAATTCCGAGGACTGGTAATGAGCAGTTCTTC. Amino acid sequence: CASSRIPRTGNEQFF.

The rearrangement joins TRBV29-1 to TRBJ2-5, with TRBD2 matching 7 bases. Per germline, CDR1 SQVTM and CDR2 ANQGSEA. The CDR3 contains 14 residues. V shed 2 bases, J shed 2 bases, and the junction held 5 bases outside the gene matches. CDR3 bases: TGCAGCGTTGAAAGTGTGGGGGGGCAAGAGACCCAGTACTTC. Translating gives CSVESVGGQETQYF.

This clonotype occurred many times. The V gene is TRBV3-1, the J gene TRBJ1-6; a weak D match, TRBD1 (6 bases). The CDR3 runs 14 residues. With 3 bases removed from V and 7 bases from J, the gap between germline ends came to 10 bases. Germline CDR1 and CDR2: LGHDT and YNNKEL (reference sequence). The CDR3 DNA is TGTGCCAGCAGCCAGGACAGCTTGAATTCACCCCTCCACTTT. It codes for CASSQDSLNSPLHF.

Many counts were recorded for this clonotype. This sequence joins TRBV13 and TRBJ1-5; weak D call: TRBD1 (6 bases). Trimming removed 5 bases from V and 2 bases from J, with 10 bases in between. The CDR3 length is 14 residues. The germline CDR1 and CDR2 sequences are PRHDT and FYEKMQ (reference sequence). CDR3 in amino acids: CASSVQGGNQPQHF. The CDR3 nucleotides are TGTGCCAGCAGCGTACAGGGAGGCAATCAGCCCCAGCATTTT.

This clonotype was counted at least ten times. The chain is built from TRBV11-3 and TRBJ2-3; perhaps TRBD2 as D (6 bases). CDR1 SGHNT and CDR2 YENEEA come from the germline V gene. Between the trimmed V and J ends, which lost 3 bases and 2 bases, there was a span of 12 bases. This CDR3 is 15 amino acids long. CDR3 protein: CASSFGGTLTDTQYF. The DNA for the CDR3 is TGTGCCAGCAGCTTCGGGGGTACTCTCACAGATACGCAGTATTTT.